This T cell receptor beta chain comes out of a study of shared clonotypes between healthy human individuals. Looking at the study overall: Three plates were used per donor for CD4 naive, three for CD4 memory, two for CD8 naive and one for CD8 memory. Findings of the study overall: Among a handful of donors, roughly 5% of naive CD4 clonotypes were found in common.

CDR1 and CDR2 (germline): SGHAT, FQNNGV. This CDR3 has 11 residues. V was trimmed by 6 bases and J by 8 bases, leaving 10 bases between them. On this clone itself: Its antigen is currently unknown.

Sequencing used immunoSEQ multiplex PCR; TCRdb keeps in-frame clones, though not all of them. Of fewer than 1.6 million clones in the sample, 98% were seen once. This receptor was taken from a man aged 25-45 years in good health. The rearrangement links TRBV11-2 to TRBJ1-1; D not certain. The sample consisted of naive CD4+ T cells sorted from blood. Subset: CD45RA+ positively selected. The CDR3 is CASRGNLEAFF. The CDR3 bases are TGTGCCAGCAGGGGTAATCTCGAAGCTTTCTTT.